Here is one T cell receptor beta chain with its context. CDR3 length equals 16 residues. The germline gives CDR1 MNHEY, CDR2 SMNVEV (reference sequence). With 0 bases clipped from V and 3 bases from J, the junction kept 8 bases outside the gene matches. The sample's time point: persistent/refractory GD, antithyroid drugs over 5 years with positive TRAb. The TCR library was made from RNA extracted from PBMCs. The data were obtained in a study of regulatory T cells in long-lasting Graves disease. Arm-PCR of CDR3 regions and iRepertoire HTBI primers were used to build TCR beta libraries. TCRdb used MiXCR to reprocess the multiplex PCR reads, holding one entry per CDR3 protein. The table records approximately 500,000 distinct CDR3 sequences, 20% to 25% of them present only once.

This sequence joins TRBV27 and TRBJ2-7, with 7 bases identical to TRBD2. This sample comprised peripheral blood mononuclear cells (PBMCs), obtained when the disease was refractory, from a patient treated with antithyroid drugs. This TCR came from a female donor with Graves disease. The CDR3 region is CASSLSWNGRNYEQYF. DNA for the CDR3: TGTGCCAGCAGTTTATCGTGGAACGGGAGGAACTACGAGCAGTACTTC.